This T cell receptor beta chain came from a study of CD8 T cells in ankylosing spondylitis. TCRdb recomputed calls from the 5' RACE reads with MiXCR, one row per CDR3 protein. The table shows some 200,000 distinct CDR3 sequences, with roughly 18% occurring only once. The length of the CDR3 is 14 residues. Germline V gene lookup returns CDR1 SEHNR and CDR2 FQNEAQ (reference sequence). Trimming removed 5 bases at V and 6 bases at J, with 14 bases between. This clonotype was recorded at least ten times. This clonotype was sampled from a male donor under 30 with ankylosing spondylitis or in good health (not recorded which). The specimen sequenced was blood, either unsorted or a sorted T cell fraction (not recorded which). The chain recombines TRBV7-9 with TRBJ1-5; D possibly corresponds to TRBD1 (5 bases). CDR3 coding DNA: TGTGCCAGCAGCACTGCAAGGGACGGTCAGCCCCAGCATTTT. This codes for CASSTARDGQPQHF.